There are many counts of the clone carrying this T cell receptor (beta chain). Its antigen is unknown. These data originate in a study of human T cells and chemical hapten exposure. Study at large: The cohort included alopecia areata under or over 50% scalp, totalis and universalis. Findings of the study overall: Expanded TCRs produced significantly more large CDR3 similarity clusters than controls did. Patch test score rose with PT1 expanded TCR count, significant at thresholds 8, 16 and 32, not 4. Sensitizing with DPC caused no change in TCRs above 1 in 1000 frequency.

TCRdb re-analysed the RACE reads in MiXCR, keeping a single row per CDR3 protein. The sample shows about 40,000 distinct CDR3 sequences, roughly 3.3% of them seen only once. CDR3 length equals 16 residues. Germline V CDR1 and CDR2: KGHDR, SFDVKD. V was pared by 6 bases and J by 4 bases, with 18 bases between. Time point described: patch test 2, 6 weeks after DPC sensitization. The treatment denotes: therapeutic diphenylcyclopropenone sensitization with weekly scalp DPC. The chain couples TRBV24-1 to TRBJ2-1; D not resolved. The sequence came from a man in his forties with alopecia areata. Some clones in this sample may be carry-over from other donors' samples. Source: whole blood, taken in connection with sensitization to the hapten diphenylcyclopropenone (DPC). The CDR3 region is CATSNPDPHHYNEQFF. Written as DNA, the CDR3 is TGTGCCACCAGTAACCCGGACCCCCATCATTACAATGAGCAGTTCTTC.